The following is a T cell receptor beta chain sequence with its context. The antigen is unknown. The germline V gene has CDR1 MNHEY and CDR2 SVGEGT. The CDR3 has 14 amino acids. The ends were cut back, 7 bases at V and 1 base at J, with 13 bases in the middle. This entry belongs to a study of CD8 T cells in Susac syndrome. RNA totalling about 0.5 to 1 ug underwent reverse transcription with random hexamers. An immunoSEQ multiplex PCR amplified TCR beta CDR3 over 54 Vbeta and 13 Jbeta. MiXCR, run by TCRdb on the immunoSEQ multiplex PCR reads, gives a single entry per CDR3 protein. The sample yields 110,000 to 150,000 distinct CDR3 sequences, approximately 95% seen once. Study outcomes and limitations: In its TCR sequencing and HLA analysis, the study acknowledged that the number of individuals was relatively small.

CD8+ and CD4+ T cells from blood underwent TCR beta sequencing. TEMRA cells were FACS-enriched, while CD8+ and CD4+ T cells were negatively isolated. V usage is TRBV6-2 or TRBV6-3 and J usage is TRBJ1-2; D ambiguous. The specimen was CD8+ T cells from PBMCs. The clonotype originates from a human donor in good health. The CDR3 reads CASIYRYVNYGYTF. CDR3 nucleotide sequence: TGTGCCAGCATCTATAGGTACGTTAACTATGGCTACACCTTC.